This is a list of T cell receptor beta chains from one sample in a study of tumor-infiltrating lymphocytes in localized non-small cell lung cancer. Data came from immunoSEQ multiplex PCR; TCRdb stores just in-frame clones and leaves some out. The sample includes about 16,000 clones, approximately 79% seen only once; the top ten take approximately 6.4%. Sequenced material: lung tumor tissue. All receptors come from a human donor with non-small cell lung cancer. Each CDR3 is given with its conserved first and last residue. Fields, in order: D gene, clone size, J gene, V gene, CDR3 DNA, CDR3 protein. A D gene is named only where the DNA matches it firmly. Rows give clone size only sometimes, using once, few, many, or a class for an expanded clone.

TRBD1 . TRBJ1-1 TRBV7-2 TGTGCCAGCAGCTCTCCAGGGGGCCCGGGCACTGAAGCTTTCTTT CASSSPGGPGTEAFF
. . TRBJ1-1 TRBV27 TGTGCCAGCCGTGGCGGGACGGTGAACACTGAAGCTTTCTTT CASRGGTVNTEAFF
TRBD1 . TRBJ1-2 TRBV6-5 TGTGCCAGCAGTGGGACCGACAGGGCTGGGGGCTACACCTTC CASSGTDRAGGYTF
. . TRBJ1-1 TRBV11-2 TGTGCCAGCAGCCGTCGTAGGAACACTGAAGCTTTCTTT CASSRRRNTEAFF
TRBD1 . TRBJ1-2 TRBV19 TGTGCCAGTAGTATATCCCAGGGGGCCGGTGGCTACACCTTC CASSISQGAGGYTF
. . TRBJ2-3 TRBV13 TGTGCCAGCAGCGCGGGACACCAACTAGATACGCAGTATTTT CASSAGHQLDTQYF
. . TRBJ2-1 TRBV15 TGTGCCACCAGCAAGGGGCCAGGAAACCAACATGAGCAGTTCTTC CATSKGPGNQHEQFF
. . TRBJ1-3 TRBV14 TGTGCCAGCAGTTACGGACGGTACTCTGGAAACACCATATATTTT CASSYGRYSGNTIYF
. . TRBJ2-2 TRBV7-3 TGTGCCAGCAGCTTAAATTCAGCCGGGGAGCTGTTTTTT CASSLNSAGELFF
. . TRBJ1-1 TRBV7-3 TGTGCCAGCAGGGCTACAGGGCGGACTGAAGCTTTCTTT CASRATGRTEAFF
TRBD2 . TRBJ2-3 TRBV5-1 TGCGCCAGCAGCCCAATAGCGGGATGGGCGGATACGCAGTATTTT CASSPIAGWADTQYF
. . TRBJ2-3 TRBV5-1 TGCGCCAGCAGCGTTTGGCGGGACACAGATACGCAGTATTTT CASSVWRDTDTQYF
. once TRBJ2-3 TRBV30 TGTGCCTGGACCAGGGGGAGGGGCGCAGATACGCAGTATTTT CAWTRGRGADTQYF
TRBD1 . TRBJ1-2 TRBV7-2 TGTGCCAGCAGTTTTGGGACAGCGATAGCTAACTATGGCTACACCTTC CASSFGTAIANYGYTF
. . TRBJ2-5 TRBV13 TGTGCCAGCAGCTTCAGGGGGGAAGAGACCCAGTACTTC CASSFRGEETQYF
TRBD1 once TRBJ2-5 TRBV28 TGTGCCAGCAGTTTTCAGACAGGGTTTGTCGAGACCCAGTACTTC CASSFQTGFVETQYF
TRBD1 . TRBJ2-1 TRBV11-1 TGTGCCAGCAGGACAGGGGGCGGTTCCTACAATGAGCAGTTCTTC CASRTGGGSYNEQFF
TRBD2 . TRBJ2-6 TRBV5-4 TGTGCCCCCGGGGGGGTCGGGGCCAACGTCCTGACTTTC CAPGGVGANVLTF
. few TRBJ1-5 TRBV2 TGTGCCAGCAGTGAAGCGCGGGGTAGTAATCAGCCCCAGCATTTT CASSEARGSNQPQHF
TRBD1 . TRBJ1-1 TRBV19 TGTGCCACCGGAACGACAGGGTACACTGAAGCTTTCTTT CATGTTGYTEAFF
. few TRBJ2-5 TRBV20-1 TGCAGTGCTCAGGGTCAAGAGACCCAGTACTTC CSAQGQETQYF
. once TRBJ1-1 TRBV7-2 TGTGCCAGCAGCTTAGTGAGGAACACTGAAGCTTTCTTT CASSLVRNTEAFF
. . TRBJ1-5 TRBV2 TGTGCCAGCAGTGGGGAGGGGCGGCTAGGGGAGCCCCAGCATTTT CASSGEGRLGEPQHF
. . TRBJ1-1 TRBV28 TGTGCCAGCAGCTGGGGGGTGGGTACTGAAGCTTTCTTT CASSWGVGTEAFF
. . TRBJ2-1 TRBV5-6 TGTGCCAGCAGCTTGATCAGCGGGTTTGGAAATGAGCAGTTCTTC CASSLISGFGNEQFF
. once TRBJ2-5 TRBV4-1 TGCGCCAGCAGCCGGGATGAGCTGCAAGAGACCCAGTACTTC CASSRDELQETQYF
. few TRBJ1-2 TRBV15 TGTGCCACCAGCACAACGTCGGGGGCCTATGGCTACACCTTC CATSTTSGAYGYTF
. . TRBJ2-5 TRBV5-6 TGTGCCAGCAGCTCTAACAGGGCTGGAGAGACCCAGTACTTC CASSSNRAGETQYF
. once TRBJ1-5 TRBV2 TGTGCCAGCAGTGATTGGCAGGGGTACGAGCCCCAGCATTTT CASSDWQGYEPQHF
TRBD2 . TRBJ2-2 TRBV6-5 TGTGCCAGCCTCGCGGGAGAGACGGCCGGGGAGCTGTTTTTT CASLAGETAGELFF
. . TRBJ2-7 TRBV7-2 TGTGCCAGCAGCTTTGGTCGGGGAGTTACCTACGAGCAGTACTTC CASSFGRGVTYEQYF
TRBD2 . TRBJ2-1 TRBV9 TGTGCCAGCAGCGATACTAGCGGGAGCTCCGAGCAGTTCTTC CASSDTSGSSEQFF
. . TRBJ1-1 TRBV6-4 TGTGCCAGCAGTCCCACGGGGGAGAGCACTGAAGCTTTCTTT CASSPTGESTEAFF
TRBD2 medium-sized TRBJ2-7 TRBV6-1 TGTGCCAGCAGTGTACGGGAGGACCTGGAGCAGTACTTC CASSVREDLEQYF
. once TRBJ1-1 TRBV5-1 TGCGCCAGCAGCTTGGACACGAACACTGAAGCTTTCTTT CASSLDTNTEAFF
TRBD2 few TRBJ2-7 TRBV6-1 TGTGCCAGCGGAGGACTAGACTCCTACGAGCAGTACTTC CASGGLDSYEQYF
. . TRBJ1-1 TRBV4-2 TGTGCCAGCAGCCAAGAGGACGGAAGGGGTCTAAACACTGAAGCTTTCTTT CASSQEDGRGLNTEAFF
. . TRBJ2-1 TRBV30 TGTGCCTGGAGTCTCCTTGGGGGTAATGAGCAGTTCTTC CAWSLLGGNEQFF
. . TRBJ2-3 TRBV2 TGTGCCAGCAGTGAAATTAGTCTCGATGGGGATACGCAGTATTTT CASSEISLDGDTQYF
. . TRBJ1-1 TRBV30 TGTGCCTGGAAAAAAGGCCAGAACACTGAAGCTTTCTTT CAWKKGQNTEAFF
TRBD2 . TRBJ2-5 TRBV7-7 TGTGCTAGCAGCTCGGGCGGGGGAAAAGAGACCCAGTACTTC CASSSGGGKETQYF
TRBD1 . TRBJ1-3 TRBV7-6 TGTGCCAGCAGCCCAGGGACAGCTGGAAACACCATATATTTT CASSPGTAGNTIYF
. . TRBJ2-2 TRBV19 TGTGCCAGTAGTATTAACCCGGGGGCGCCCGGGGAGCTGTTTTTT CASSINPGAPGELFF
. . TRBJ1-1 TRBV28 TGTGCCAGCAGGCCACCCTCAGAGGGGAACACTGAAGCTTTCTTT CASRPPSEGNTEAFF
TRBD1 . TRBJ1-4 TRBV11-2 TGTGCCAGCAGCGTAGATAGGGGGCCTAGTTGGGAAAAACTGTTTTTT CASSVDRGPSWEKLFF
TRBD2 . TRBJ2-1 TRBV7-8 TGTGCCAGCGCCTCCCTCCAGCGGGAGGCCCACAATGAGCAGTTCTTC CASASLQREAHNEQFF
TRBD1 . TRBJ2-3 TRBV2 TGTGCCAGCAGTGGGGACAGGAACACAGATACGCAGTATTTT CASSGDRNTDTQYF
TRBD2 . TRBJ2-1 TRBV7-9 TGTGCCAGCATCGCGACTAGCGGGGGTGAGCAGTTCTTC CASIATSGGEQFF
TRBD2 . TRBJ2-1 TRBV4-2 TGTGCCAGCAGCCTGGGACTAGCGGGATCGTACAATGAGCAGTTCTTC CASSLGLAGSYNEQFF
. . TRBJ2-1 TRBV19 TGTGCCAGTAGTATATGGGGTTGGGAAAATGAGCAGTTCTTC CASSIWGWENEQFF
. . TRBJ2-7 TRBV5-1 TGCGCCAGCAGCTTGGGGGCGCCACCTTCCTACGAGCAGTACTTC CASSLGAPPSYEQYF
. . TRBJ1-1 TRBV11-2 TGTGCCAGCAGCTCCATTCAGGGGAGGACTGAAGCTTTCTTT CASSSIQGRTEAFF
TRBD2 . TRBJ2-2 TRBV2 TGTGCCAGCAGGGGGCCGGCGGGAGTGGCCGGGGAGCTGTTTTTT CASRGPAGVAGELFF
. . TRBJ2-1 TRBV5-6 TGTGCCAGCAGCAGGGCTTACTCCTACAATGAGCAGTTCTTC CASSRAYSYNEQFF
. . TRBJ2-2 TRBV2 TGTGCCAGCAGTGAACCGGCTAACCCAAACACCGGGGAGCTGTTTTTT CASSEPANPNTGELFF
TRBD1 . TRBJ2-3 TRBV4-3 TGCGCCAGCAGCCAAGGACAGGGGAACACAGATACGCAGTATTTT CASSQGQGNTDTQYF
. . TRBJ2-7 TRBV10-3 TGTGCCATCAGTGCGGGGGCTATGAGCCCCTACGAGCAGTACTTC CAISAGAMSPYEQYF
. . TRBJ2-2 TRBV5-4 TGTGCCAGCAGCCCAAGACAGGCCGCGAACACCGGGGAGCTGTTTTTT CASSPRQAANTGELFF
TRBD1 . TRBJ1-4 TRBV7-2 TGTGCCAGCAGCCCCAGGACAGGGTCAACTAATGAAAAACTGTTTTTT CASSPRTGSTNEKLFF
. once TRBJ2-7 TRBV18 TGTGCCAGCTCACCAACGGACGAATACGAGCAGTACTTC CASSPTDEYEQYF